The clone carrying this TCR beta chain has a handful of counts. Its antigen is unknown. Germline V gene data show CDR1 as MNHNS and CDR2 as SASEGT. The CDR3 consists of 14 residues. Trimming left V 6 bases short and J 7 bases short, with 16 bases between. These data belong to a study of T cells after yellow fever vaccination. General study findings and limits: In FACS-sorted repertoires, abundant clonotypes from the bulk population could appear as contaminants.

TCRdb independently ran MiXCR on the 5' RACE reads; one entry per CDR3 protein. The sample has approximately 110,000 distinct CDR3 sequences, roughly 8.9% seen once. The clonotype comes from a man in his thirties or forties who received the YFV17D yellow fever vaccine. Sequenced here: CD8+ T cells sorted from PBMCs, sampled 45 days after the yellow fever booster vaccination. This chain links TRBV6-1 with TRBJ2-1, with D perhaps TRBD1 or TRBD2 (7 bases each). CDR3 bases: TGTGCCAGCAGAGTCCACAGGGGAGGGAATGAGCAGTTCTTC. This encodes CASRVHRGGNEQFF.